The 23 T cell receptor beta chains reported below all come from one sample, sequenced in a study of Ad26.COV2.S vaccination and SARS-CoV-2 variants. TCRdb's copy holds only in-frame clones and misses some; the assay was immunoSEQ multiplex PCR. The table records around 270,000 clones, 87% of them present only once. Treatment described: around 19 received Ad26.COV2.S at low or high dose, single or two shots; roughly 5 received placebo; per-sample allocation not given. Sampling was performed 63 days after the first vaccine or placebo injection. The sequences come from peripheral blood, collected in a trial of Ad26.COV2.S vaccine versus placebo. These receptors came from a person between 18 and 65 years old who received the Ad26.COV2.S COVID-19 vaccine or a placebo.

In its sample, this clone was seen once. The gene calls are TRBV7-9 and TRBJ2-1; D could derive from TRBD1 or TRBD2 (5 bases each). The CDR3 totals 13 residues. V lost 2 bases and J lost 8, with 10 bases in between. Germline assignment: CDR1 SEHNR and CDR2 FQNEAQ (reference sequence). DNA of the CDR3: TGTGCCAGCAGCTTACCAGGGAGCGATGAGCAGTTCTTC. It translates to CASSLPGSDEQFF.

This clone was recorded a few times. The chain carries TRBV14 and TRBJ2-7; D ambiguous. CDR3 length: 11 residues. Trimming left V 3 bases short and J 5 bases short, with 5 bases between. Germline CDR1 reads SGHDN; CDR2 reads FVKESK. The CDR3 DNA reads TGTGCCAGCAGCCAGTGGGACGAGCAGTACTTC. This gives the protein CASSQWDEQYF.

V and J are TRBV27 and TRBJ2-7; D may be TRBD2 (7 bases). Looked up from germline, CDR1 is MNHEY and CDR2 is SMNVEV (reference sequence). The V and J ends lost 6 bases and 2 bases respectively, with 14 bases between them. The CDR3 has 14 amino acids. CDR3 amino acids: CASSPWGGAYEQYF. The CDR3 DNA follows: TGTGCCAGCAGCCCTTGGGGGGGCGCCTACGAGCAGTACTTC.

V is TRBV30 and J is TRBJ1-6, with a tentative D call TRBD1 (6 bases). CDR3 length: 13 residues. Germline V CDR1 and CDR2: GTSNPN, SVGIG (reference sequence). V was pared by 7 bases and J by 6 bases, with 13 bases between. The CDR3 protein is CAFRQAPNSPLHF. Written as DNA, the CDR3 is TGTGCCTTCCGACAGGCCCCTAATTCACCCCTCCACTTT.

CDR3 residues: CASSQTPGPQHF. The CDR3 nucleotides are TGTGCCAGCAGTCAAACTCCGGGGCCCCAGCATTTT. The chain links TRBV12-3 or TRBV12-4 to TRBJ1-5; D remains ambiguous. The V end was cut by 5 bases, the J end by 9 bases, with 11 bases between. The CDR3 is made up of 12 amino acids.

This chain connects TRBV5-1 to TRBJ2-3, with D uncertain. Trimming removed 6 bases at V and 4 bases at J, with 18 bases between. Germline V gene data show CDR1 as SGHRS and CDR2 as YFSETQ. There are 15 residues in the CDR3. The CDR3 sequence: CASKGLIASSDTQYF. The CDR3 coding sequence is TGCGCCAGCAAGGGTTTGATAGCATCATCAGATACGCAGTATTTT. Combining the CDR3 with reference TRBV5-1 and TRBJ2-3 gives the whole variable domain KAGVTQTPRYLIKTRGQQVTLSCSPISGHRSVSWYQQTPGQGLQFLFEYFSETQRNKGNFPGRFSGRQFSNSRSEMNVSTLELGDSALYLCASKGLIASSDTQYFGPGTRLTVL.

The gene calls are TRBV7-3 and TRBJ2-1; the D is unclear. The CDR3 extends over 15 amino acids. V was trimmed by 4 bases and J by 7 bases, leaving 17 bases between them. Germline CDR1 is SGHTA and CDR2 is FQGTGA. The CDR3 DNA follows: TGTGCCAGCAGCTCCGGGCCTTACCCCCTAAATGAGCAGTTCTTC. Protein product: CASSSGPYPLNEQFF.

The CDR3 DNA reads as TGCGCCAGCAGCGGAGGCCGGGACAGGGGATCTAGCACAGATACGCAGTATTTT. Protein sequence: CASSGGRDRGSSTDTQYF. This chain connects TRBV5-1 to TRBJ2-3; TRBD1 agrees at 10 bases. CDR3 size: 18 residues. V gave up 4 bases and J gave up 0 bases; unmatched junction bases: 11. From germline, CDR1 is SGHRS and CDR2 YFSETQ.

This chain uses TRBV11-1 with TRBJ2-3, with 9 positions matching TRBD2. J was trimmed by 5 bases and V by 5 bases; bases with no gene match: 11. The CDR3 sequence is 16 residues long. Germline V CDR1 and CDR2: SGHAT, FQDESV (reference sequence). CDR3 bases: TGTGCCAGCAGCCCAAATCCTAGCGGGGCCGTAGATACGCAGTATTTT. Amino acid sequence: CASSPNPSGAVDTQYF.

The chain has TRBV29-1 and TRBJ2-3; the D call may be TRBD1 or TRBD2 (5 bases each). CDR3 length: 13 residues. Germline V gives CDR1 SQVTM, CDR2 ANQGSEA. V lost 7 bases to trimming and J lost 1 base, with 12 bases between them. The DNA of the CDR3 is TGCAGCGCAGACCAGGGAGGCACAGATACGCAGTATTTT. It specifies CSADQGGTDTQYF.

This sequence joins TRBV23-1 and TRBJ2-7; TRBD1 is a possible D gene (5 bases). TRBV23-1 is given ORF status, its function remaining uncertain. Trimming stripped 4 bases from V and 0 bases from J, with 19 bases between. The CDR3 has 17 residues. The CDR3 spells CASSRSAAGHSSYEQYV. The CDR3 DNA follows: TGCGCCAGCAGTCGCTCCGCGGCCGGACATTCCTCCTACGAGCAGTACGTC.

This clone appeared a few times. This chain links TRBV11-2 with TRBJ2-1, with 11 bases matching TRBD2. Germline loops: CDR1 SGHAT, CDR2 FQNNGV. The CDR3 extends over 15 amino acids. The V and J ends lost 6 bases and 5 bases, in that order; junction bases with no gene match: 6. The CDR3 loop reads CASSSPGLADNEQFF. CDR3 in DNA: TGTGCCAGCAGTTCTCCGGGACTAGCGGACAATGAGCAGTTCTTC. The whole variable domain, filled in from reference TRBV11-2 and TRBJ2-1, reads EAGVAQSPRYKIIEKRQSVAFWCNPISGHATLYWYQQILGQGPKLLIQFQNNGVVDDSQLPKDRFSAERLKGVDSTLKIQPAKLEDSAVYLCASSSPGLADNEQFFGPGTRLTVL.

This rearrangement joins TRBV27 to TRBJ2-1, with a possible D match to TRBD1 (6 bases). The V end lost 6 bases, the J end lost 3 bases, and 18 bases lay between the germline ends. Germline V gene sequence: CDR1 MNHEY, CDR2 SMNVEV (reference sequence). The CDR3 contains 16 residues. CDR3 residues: CASSPFRGIIYNEQFF. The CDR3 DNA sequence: TGTGCCAGCAGCCCCTTTAGGGGGATTATCTACAATGAGCAGTTCTTC.

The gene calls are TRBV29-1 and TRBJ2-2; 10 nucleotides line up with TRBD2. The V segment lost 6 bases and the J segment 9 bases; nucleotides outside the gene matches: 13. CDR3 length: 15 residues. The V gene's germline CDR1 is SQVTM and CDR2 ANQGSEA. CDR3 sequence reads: CSVGKLAGANRELFF. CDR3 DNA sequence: TGCAGCGTCGGAAAGCTAGCGGGAGCTAATCGGGAGCTGTTTTTT.

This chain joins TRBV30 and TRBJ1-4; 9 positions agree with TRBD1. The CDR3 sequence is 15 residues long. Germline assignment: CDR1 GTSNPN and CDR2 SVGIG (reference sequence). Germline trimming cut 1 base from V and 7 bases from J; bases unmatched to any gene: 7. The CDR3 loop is CAWSADRGKVEKLFF. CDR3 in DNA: TGTGCCTGGAGTGCCGACAGGGGGAAGGTTGAAAAACTGTTTTTT.

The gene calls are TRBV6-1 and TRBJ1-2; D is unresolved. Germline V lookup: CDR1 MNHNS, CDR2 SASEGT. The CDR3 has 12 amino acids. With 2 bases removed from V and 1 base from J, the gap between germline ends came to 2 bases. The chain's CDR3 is CASSESNYGYTF. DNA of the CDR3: TGTGCCAGCAGTGAAAGTAACTATGGCTACACCTTC.

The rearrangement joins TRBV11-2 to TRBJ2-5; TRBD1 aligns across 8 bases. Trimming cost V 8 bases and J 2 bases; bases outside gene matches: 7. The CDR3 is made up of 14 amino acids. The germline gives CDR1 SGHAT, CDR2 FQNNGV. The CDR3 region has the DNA TGTGCCAGCCGCGGACAGGGATTACAAGAGACCCAGTACTTC. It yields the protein CASRGQGLQETQYF.

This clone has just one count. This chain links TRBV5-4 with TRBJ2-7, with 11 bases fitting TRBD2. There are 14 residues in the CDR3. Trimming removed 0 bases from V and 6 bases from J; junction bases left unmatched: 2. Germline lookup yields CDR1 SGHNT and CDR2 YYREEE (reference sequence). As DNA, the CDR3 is TGTGCCAGCAGCTTGGGACTAGCGGGGAGCGAGCAGTACTTC. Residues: CASSLGLAGSEQYF.

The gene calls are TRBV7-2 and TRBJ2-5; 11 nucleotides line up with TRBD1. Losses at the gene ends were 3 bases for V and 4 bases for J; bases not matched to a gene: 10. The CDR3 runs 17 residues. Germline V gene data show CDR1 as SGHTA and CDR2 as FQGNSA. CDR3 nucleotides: TGTGCCAGCAGCTTCTATGGACAGGGGGCGCGAGGAGAGACCCAGTACTTC. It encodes CASSFYGQGARGETQYF.

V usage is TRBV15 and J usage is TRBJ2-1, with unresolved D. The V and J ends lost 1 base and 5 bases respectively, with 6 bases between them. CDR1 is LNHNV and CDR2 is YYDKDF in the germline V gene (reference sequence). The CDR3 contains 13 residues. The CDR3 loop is CATSRVTNNEQFF. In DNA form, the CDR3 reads TGTGCCACCAGCAGAGTAACTAACAATGAGCAGTTCTTC.

The CDR3 DNA sequence: TGTGCCAGCAGCCCGTGGACTAGCGGGCGCACAGATACGCAGTATTTT. Protein sequence: CASSPWTSGRTDTQYF. The J gene is TRBJ2-3, the V gene TRBV4-2, with TRBD2 matching over 11 bases. V lost 4 bases, J lost 1 base, and 4 bases stayed unmatched. Germline loops: CDR1 LGHNA, CDR2 YNFKEQ. This CDR3 spans 16 amino acids.

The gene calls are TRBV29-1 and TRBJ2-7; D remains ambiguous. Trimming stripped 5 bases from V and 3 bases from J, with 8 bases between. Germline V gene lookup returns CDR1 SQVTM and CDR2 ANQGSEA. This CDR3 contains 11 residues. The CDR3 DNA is TGCAGCGTTACAGAGAACTACGAGCAGTACGTC. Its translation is CSVTENYEQYV.

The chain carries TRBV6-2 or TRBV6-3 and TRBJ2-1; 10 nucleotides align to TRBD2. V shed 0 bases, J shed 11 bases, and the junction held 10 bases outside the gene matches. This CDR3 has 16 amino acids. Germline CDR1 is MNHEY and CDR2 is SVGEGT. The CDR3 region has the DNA TGTGCCAGCAGTTACTCGATGGGTTTACTAGCGGGGAAGCAGTTCTTC. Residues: CASSYSMGLLAGKQFF.